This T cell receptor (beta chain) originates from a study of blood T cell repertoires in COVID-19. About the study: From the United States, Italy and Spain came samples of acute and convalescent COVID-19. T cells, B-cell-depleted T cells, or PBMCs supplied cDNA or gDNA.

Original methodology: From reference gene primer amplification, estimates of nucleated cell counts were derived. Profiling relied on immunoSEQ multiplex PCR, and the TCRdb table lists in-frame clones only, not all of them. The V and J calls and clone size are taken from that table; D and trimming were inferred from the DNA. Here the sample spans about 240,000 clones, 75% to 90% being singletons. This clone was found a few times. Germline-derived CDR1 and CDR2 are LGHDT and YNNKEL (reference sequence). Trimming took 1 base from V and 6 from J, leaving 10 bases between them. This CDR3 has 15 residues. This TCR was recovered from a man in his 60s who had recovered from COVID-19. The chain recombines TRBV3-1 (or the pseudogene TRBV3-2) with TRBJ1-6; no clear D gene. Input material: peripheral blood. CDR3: CASSQARVSNSPLHF. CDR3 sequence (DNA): TGTGCCAGCAGCCAAGCGCGGGTCAGTAATTCACCCCTCCACTTT.